This TCR beta chain was identified in a study of CD4+ T cells in melanoma. Study outcomes and limitations: Reportedly, melanoma neoantigen-specific CD4+ T cells showed varied differentiation states.

Method: immunoSEQ multiplex PCR; TCRdb's copy keeps in-frame clones and lacks some. The table has roughly 150,000 clones, 85% to 95% seen once. A word on this clone: Its cognate antigen is unknown.

The sequence derives from a human donor with melanoma.

CDR3 protein: CASSLSGGYGYTF. DNA for the CDR3: TGTGCCAGCAGCTTAAGTGGGGGCTATGGCTACACCTTC. V usage is TRBV5-5 and J usage is TRBJ1-2, with D possibly matching TRBD1 (5 bases). There are 13 residues in the CDR3. The germline V and J ends were trimmed by 2 bases and 4 bases, with 9 bases remaining between them. CDR1 and CDR2 from the germline V gene are SGHKS and YYEKEE (reference sequence).